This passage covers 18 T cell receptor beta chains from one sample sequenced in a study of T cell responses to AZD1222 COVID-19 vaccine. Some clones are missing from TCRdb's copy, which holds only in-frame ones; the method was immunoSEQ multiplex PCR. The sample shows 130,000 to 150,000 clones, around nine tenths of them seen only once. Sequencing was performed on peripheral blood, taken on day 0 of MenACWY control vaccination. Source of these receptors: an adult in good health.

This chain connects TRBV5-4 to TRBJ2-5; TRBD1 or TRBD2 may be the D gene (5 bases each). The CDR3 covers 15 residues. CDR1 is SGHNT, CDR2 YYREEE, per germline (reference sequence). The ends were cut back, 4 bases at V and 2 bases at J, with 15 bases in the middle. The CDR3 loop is CASSPGTFKQETQYF. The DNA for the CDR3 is TGTGCCAGCAGCCCCGGGACCTTCAAGCAAGAGACCCAGTACTTC.

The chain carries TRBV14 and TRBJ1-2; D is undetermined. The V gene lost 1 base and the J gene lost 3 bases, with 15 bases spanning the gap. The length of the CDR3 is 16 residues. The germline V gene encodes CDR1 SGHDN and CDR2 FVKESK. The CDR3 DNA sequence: TGTGCCAGCAGCCAAGTGGGCAGGCAATATGACTATGGCTACACCTTC. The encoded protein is CASSQVGRQYDYGYTF.

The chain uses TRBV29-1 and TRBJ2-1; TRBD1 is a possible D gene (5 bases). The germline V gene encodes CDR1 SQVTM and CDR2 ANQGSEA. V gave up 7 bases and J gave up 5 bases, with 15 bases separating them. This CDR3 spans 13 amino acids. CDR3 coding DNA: TGCAGCGCTCTACTACTGGACAACAATGAGCAGTTCTTC. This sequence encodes CSALLLDNNEQFF.

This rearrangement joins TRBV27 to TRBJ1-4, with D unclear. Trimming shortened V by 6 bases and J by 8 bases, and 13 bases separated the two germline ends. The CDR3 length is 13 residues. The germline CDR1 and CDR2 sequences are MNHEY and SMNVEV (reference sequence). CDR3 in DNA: TGTGCCAGCAGCCCATACCCGGGAGAAAAACTGTTTTTT. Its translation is CASSPYPGEKLFF.

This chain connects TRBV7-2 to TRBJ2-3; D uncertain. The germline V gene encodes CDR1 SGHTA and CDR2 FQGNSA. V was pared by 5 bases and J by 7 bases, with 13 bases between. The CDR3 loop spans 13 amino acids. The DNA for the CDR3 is TGTGCCAGCAGCCCCACCCCGGGTTATACGCAGTATTTT. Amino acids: CASSPTPGYTQYF.

The CDR3 loop is CASSLMGGLAGEAGELFF. The CDR3 bases are TGTGCCAGCAGCTTAATGGGGGGACTAGCGGGAGAGGCCGGGGAGCTGTTTTTT. The chain recombines TRBV7-3 with TRBJ2-2, with TRBD2 matching 14 bases. J gave up 6 bases and V 1 base, and 7 bases lay outside the gene matches. The CDR3 sequence is 18 residues long. Per germline, CDR1 SGHTA and CDR2 FQGTGA. Full variable domain (missing parts from reference TRBV7-3 and TRBJ2-2): GAGVSQTPSNKVTEKGKYVELRCDPISGHTALYWYRQSLGQGPEFLIYFQGTGAADDSGLPNDRFFAVRPEGSVSTLKIQRTERGDSAVYLCASSLMGGLAGEAGELFFGEGSRLTVL.

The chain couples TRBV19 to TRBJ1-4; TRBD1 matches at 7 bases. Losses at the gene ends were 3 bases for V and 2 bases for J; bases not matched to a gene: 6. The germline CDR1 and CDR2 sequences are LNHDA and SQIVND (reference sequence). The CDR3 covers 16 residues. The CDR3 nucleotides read TGTGCCAGTAGTATCGGACAGGTCACGACTAATGAAAAACTGTTTTTT. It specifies CASSIGQVTTNEKLFF.

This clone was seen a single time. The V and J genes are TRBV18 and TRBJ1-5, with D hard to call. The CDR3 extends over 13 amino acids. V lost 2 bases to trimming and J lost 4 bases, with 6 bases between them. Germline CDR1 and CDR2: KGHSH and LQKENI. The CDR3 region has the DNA TGTGCCAGCTCACCAGACCAGAATCAGCCCCAGCATTTT. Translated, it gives CASSPDQNQPQHF.

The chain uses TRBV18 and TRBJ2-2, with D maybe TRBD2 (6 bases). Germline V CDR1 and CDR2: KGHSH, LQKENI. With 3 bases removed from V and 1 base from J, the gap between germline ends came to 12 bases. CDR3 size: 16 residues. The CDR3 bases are TGTGCCAGCTCACCTCAAAGGAGGGGGAACACCGGGGAGCTGTTTTTT. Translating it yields CASSPQRRGNTGELFF. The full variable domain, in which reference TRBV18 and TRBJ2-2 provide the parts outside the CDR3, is NAGVMQNPRHLVRRRGQEARLRCSPMKGHSHVYWYRQLPEEGLKFMVYLQKENIIDESGMPKERFSAEFPKEGPSILRIQQVVRGDSAAYFCASSPQRRGNTGELFFGEGSRLTVL.

The CDR3 DNA sequence: TGTGCCAGCAGCCGTGACAGGGGGGGACACAATGAGCAGTTCTTC. Translated, it gives CASSRDRGGHNEQFF. The V and J genes are TRBV7-2 and TRBJ2-1, with 9 bases identical to TRBD1. J gave up 5 bases and V 5 bases, and 7 bases lay outside the gene matches. The CDR3 spans 15 residues. Looked up from germline, CDR1 is SGHTA and CDR2 is FQGNSA.

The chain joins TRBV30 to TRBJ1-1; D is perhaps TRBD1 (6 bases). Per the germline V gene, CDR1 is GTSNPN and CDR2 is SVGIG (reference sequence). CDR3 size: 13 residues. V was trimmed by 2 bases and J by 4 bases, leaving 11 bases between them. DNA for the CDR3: TGTGCCTGGAGTCCCAGGGGCGGCACTGAAGCTTTCTTT. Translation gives CAWSPRGGTEAFF.

The CDR3 spells CASSPRTNTGELFF. The CDR3 nucleotides are TGTGCCAGCAGCCCGCGGACCAACACCGGGGAGCTGTTTTTT. The chain couples TRBV9 to TRBJ2-2; no reliable D call. V lost 4 bases to trimming and J lost 2 bases, with 9 bases between them. The germline CDR1 and CDR2 sequences are SGDLS and YYNGEE. The CDR3 is 14 amino acids.

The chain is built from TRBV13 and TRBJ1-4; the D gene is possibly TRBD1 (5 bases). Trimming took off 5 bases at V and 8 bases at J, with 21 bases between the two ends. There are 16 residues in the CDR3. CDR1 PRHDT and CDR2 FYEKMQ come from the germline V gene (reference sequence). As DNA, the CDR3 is TGTGCCAGCAGCCCTCGGGACGGACGTTTTCGGGAAAAACTGTTTTTT. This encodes CASSPRDGRFREKLFF.

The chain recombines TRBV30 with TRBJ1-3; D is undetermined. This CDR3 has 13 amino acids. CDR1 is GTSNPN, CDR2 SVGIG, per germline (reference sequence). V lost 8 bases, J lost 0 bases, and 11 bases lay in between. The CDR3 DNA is TGTGCCGGACGTACGAGCTCTGGAAACACCATATATTTT. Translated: CAGRTSSGNTIYF.

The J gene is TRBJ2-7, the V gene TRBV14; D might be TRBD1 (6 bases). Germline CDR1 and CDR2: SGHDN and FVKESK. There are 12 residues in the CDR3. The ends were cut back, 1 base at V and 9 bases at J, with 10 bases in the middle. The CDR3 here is CASSQGARGQYF. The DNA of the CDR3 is TGTGCCAGCAGCCAAGGTGCCAGGGGGCAGTACTTC. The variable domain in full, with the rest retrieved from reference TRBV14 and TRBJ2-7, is EAGVTQFPSHSVIEKGQTVTLRCDPISGHDNLYWYRRVMGKEIKFLLHFVKESKQDESGMPNNRFLAERTGGTYSTLKVQPAELEDSGVYFCASSQGARGQYFGPGTRLTVT.

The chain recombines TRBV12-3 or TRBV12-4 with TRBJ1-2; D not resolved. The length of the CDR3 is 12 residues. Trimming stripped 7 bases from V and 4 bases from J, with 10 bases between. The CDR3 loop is CASTWGSYGYTF. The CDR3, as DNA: TGTGCCAGCACCTGGGGTAGCTATGGCTACACCTTC.

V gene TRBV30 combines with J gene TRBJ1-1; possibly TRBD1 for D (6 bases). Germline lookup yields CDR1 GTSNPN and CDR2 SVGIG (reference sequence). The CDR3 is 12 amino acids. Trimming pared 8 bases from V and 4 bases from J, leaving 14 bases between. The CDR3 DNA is TGTGCCGCCCAGACAGGTTTCACTGAAGCTTTCTTT. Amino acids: CAAQTGFTEAFF.

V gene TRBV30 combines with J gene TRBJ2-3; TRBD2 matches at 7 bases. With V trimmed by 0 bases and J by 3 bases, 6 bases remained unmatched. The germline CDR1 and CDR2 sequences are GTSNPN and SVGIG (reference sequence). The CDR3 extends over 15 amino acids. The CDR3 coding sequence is TGTGCCTGGAGTGTATTGGGGAGGGGAACAGATACGCAGTATTTT. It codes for CAWSVLGRGTDTQYF.